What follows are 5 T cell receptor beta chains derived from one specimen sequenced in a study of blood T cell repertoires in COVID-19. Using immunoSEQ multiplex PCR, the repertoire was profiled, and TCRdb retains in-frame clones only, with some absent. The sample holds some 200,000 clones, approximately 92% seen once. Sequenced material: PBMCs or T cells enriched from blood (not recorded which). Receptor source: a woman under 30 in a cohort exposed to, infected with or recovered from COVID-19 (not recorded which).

CDR3 in amino acids: CASSLSGSGANVLTF. The CDR3, as DNA: TGTGCCAGCAGCTTATCGGGTTCCGGGGCCAACGTCCTGACTTTC. The chain employs TRBV7-3 and TRBJ2-6; no reliable D call. The V and J ends lost 2 bases and 4 bases respectively, with 9 bases between them. The CDR3 has 15 residues. From germline, CDR1 is SGHTA and CDR2 FQGTGA.

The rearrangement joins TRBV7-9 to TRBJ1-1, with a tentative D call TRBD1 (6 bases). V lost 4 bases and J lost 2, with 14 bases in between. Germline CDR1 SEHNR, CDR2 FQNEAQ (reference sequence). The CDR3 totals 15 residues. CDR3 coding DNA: TGTGCCAGCAGCTCGCGGACAGTTCCTAACACTGAAGCTTTCTTT. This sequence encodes CASSSRTVPNTEAFF.

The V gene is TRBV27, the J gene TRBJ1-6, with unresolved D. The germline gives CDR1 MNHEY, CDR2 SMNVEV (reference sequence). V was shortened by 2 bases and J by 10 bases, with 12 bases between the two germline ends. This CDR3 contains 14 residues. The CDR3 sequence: CASSLGEGLSPLHF. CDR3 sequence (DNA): TGTGCCAGCAGTTTAGGGGAGGGCCTATCACCCCTCCACTTT.

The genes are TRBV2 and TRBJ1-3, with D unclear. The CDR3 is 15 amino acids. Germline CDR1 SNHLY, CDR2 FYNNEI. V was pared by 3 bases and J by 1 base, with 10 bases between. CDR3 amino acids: CASSDEGFSGNTIYF. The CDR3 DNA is TGTGCCAGCAGTGATGAGGGCTTTTCTGGAAACACCATATATTTT.

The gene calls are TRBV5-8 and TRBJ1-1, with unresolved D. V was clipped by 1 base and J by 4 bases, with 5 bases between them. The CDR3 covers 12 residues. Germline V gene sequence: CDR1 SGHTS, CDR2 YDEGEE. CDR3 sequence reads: CASSLRGTEAFF. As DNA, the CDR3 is TGTGCCAGCAGCTTGCGAGGCACTGAAGCTTTCTTT.